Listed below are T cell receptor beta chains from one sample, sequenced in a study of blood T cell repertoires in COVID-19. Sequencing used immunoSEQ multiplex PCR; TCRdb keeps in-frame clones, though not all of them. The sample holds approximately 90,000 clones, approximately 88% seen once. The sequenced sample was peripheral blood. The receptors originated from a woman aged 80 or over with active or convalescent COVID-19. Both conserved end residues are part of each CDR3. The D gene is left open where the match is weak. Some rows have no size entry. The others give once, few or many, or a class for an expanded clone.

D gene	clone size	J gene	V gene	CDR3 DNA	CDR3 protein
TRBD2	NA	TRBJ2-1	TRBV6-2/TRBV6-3	TGTGCCAGCAGCTTAGCGGGGGGGCTCAATGAGCAGTTCTTC	CASSLAGGLNEQFF
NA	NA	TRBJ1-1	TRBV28	TGTGCCAGCAGCTTACTAGGGGTGAGGAACACTGAAGCTTTCTTT	CASSLLGVRNTEAFF
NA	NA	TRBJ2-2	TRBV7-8	TGTGCCAGCAGCCCCGGAGGGTTGGACACCGGGGAGCTGTTTTTT	CASSPGGLDTGELFF
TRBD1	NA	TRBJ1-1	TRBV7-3	TGTGCCAGCAGCCCGCATACAGGGGGGAGTACTGAAGCTTTCTTT	CASSPHTGGSTEAFF
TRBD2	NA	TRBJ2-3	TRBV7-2	TGTGCCAGCAGCTTCCAATTAGCGGGAGTGGGAGATACGCAGTATTTT	CASSFQLAGVGDTQYF
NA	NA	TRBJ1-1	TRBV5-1	TGCGCCAGCAGCTTGGTCGAGCCGGGGAACACTGAAGCTTTCTTT	CASSLVEPGNTEAFF
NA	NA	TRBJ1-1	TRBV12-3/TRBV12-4	TGTGCCAGCAGTTTCATAGAGAACACTGAAGCTTTCTTT	CASSFIENTEAFF
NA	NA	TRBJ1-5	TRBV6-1	TGTGCCAGCAGTTATAGAGTCAGGGATCAGCCCCAGCATTTT	CASSYRVRDQPQHF
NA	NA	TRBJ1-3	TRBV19	TGTGCCAGTAGCCCCCCCGGCGGCTCTGGAAACACCATATATTTT	CASSPPGGSGNTIYF
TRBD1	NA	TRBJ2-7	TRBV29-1	TGCAGCGTTACGACAGGGGGCGGGGATCGGTACTTC	CSVTTGGGDRYF
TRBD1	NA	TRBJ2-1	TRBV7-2	TGTGCCAGCAGACCTACAGGGGGCCCTAATGAGCAGTTCTTC	CASRPTGGPNEQFF
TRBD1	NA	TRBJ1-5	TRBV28	TGTGCCAGCGTACAACTCGGACAGGAATATAGCAATCAGCCCCAGCATTTT	CASVQLGQEYSNQPQHF
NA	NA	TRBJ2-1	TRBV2	TGTGCCAGCAGTGAAATCGGCGGCCCAAACAATGAGCAGTTCTTC	CASSEIGGPNNEQFF
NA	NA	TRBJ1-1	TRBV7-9	TGTGCCAGCAGCCGGGGAGTCGAGGTGGCTTTCTTT	CASSRGVEVAFF
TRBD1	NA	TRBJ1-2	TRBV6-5	TGTGCCAGCACCTACGGTCAGGGGGTGGGCTATGGCTACACCTTC	CASTYGQGVGYGYTF
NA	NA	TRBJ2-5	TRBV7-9	TGTGCCAGCAGCCGGGACTTCCGGGGGGAGACCCAGTACTTC	CASSRDFRGETQYF
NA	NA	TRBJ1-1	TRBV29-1	TGCAGCACTCTCTACACAGGGAACACTGAAGCTTTCTTT	CSTLYTGNTEAFF
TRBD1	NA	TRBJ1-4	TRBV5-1	TGCGCCAGCAGCGCCGGGACAGTCGGAGCTAATGAAAAACTGTTTTTT	CASSAGTVGANEKLFF
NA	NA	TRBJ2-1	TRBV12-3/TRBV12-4	TGTGCCAGCAGTTCTGTCCCGTACAATGAGCAGTTCTTC	CASSSVPYNEQFF
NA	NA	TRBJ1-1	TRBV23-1	TGCGCCAGCAGTCGGCACGCCGCTTTCTTT	CASSRHAAFF
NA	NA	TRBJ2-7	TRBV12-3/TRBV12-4	TGTGCCAGCAGTTTAATAGCCTACGAGCAGTACTTC	CASSLIAYEQYF
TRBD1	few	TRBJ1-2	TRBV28	TGTGCCAGCAGACTCACAGGGGACTATGGCTACACCTTC	CASRLTGDYGYTF
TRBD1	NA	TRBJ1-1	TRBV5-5	TGTGCCAGCAGCCGTGACAGGGTCTCTGCCACTGAAGCTTTCTTT	CASSRDRVSATEAFF
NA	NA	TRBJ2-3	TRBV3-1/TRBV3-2	TGTGCCAGCAGCCGGCTAGCTTTTGGGGAAGATACGCAGTATTTT	CASSRLAFGEDTQYF
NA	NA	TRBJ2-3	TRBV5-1	TGCGCCAGCAGCTTGGCTTCAGATACGCAGTATTTT	CASSLASDTQYF
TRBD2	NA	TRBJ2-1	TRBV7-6	TGTGCCAGCGGACTAGCGGGAGGGTTGAATGAGCAGTTCTTC	CASGLAGGLNEQFF
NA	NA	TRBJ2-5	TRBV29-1	TGCAGCGTTGACGAAGGACGCGGGGAGACCCAGTACTTC	CSVDEGRGETQYF
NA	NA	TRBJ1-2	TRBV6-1	TGTGCCAGCAGTGAAGCGCGGTCGCCGGCTCTCTATGGCTACACCTTC	CASSEARSPALYGYTF
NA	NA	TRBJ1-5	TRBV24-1	TGTGCCACCAGTGCCGCGGGGAGCAATCAGCCCCAGCATTTT	CATSAAGSNQPQHF
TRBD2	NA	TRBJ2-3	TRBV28	TGTGCCAGCAGTGCCAGCGGGGGGTGGACAGATACGCAGTATTTT	CASSASGGWTDTQYF
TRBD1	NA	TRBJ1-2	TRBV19	TGTGCCAGTAGTCTAGGACAGGGCGGCTATGGCTACACCTTC	CASSLGQGGYGYTF
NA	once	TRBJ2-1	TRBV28	TGTGCCAGCCAAACTTACAATGAGCAGTTCTTC	CASQTYNEQFF
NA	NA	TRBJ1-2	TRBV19	TGTGCCAGTAGTCCAAACCCGGGGGTCTATGGCTACACCTTC	CASSPNPGVYGYTF
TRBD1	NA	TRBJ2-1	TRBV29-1	TGCAGCGTAACCCGGGACAGGGTGGCTGAGCAGTTCTTC	CSVTRDRVAEQFF
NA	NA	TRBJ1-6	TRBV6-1	TGTGCCAGCAGTGACAATTTCTATAATTCACCCCTCCACTTT	CASSDNFYNSPLHF
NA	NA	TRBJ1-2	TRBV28	TGTGCCAGCAGAATCGAACGGGGAAGGAGCTATGGCTACACCTTC	CASRIERGRSYGYTF
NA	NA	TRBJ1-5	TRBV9	TGTGCCAGCAGCCCAGGACAGAAATTCAATCAGCCCCAGCATTTT	CASSPGQKFNQPQHF
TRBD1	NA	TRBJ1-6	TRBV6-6	TGTGCCAGCAGTTACTCATGGGGACAGAGGTCTTCACCCCTCCACTTT	CASSYSWGQRSSPLHF
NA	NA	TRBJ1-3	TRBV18	TGTGCCAGCTCACCACCCACGGAGCCTCGAAACACCATATATTTT	CASSPPTEPRNTIYF
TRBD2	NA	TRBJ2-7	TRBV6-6	TGTGCCAGCAGCCCCCCCGAGCTAGCGGGAGCTTACGAGCAGTACTTC	CASSPPELAGAYEQYF
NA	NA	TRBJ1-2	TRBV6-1	TGTGCCAGCAGTGAAAGACAGGACTATGGCTACACCTTC	CASSERQDYGYTF
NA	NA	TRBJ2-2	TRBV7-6	TGTGCCAGCAGCTTAGCGCAGGGTAACACCGGGGAGCTGTTTTTT	CASSLAQGNTGELFF
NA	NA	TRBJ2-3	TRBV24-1	TGTGCCACCAGTGATCGAGGGAACAGAGGCACAGATACGCAGTATTTT	CATSDRGNRGTDTQYF
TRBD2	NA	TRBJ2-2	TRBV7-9	TGTGCCAGCAGCGGACTAGCGGGAGCGGCCGGGGAGCTGTTTTTT	CASSGLAGAAGELFF
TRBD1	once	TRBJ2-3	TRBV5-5	TGTGCCAGCAGCGGCCAGGGGGCAGGGGCCACAGATACGCAGTATTTT	CASSGQGAGATDTQYF
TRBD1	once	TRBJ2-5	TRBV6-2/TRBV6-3	TGTGCCAGCAGTATCGACAGGGTGGGGGAGACCCAGTACTTC	CASSIDRVGETQYF
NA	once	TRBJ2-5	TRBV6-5	TGTGCCAGCACTCAGAGGGGAGGAGAGACCCAGTACTTC	CASTQRGGETQYF
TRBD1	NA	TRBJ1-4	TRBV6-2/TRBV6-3	TGTGCCAGCAGTACAGGGGTGGATGAAAAACTGTTTTTT	CASSTGVDEKLFF
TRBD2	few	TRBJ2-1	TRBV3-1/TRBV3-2	TGTGCCAGCAGCCAAGATAGTCGGGGGGGCAATGAGCAGTTCTTC	CASSQDSRGGNEQFF
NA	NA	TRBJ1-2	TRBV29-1	TGCAGCGTCCAAAAGCAGGTACCTGCTAACTATGGCTACACCTTC	CSVQKQVPANYGYTF
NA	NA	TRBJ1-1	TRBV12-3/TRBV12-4	TGTGCCAGCAGTTCGTTGACAGGACCAGCTTTCTTT	CASSSLTGPAFF
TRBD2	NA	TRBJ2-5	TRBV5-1	TGCGCCAGCACCCCCACTAGCGGGATTTGGACCCAGTACTTC	CASTPTSGIWTQYF
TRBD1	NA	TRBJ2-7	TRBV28	TGTGCCAGCAGTTCCCCATGGGACAGCGAGCAGTACTTC	CASSSPWDSEQYF
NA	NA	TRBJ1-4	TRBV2	TGTGCCAGCAGAGTAGGCAGGGCCGAAAAACTGTTTTTT	CASRVGRAEKLFF
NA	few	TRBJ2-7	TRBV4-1	TGCGCCAGCAGCCAAGATAAAACTAGCCGACGGCAGTACTTC	CASSQDKTSRRQYF
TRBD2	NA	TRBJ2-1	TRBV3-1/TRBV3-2	TGTGCCAGCAGCCAAAGCCTCGGACCGGGACTAGCGGTTCCCAGGGGTGAGCAGTTCTTC	CASSQSLGPGLAVPRGEQFF
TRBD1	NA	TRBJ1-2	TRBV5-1	TGCGCCAGCAGCCCAACAGGGGGCCCAGAGGGCTACACCTTC	CASSPTGGPEGYTF